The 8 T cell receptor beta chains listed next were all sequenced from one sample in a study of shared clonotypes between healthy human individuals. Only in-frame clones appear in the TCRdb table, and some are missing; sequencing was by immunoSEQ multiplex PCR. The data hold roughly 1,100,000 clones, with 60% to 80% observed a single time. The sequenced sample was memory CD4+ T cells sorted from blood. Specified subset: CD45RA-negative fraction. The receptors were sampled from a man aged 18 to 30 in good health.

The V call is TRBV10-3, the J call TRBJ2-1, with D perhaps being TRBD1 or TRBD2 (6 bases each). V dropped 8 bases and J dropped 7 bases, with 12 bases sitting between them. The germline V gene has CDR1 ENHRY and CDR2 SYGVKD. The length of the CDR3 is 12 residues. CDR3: CAISRDKNEQFF. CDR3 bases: TGTGCCATCTCGCGGGACAAGAATGAGCAGTTCTTC.

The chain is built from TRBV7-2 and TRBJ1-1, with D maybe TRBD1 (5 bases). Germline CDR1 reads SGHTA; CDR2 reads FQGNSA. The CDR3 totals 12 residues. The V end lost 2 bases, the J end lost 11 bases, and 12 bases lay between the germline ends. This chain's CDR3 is CASSLPGLRAFF. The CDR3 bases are TGTGCCAGCAGCTTACCGGGACTTAGGGCTTTCTTT.

The CDR3 reads CASTPGLLYEQYF. CDR3 nucleotides: TGTGCCAGCACCCCGGGACTCCTCTACGAGCAGTACTTC. This sequence joins TRBV6-5 and TRBJ2-7; D perhaps matches TRBD2 (6 bases). Trimming pared 7 bases from V and 3 bases from J, leaving 13 bases between. Germline V gene data show CDR1 as MNHEY and CDR2 as SVGAGI. This CDR3 contains 13 residues.

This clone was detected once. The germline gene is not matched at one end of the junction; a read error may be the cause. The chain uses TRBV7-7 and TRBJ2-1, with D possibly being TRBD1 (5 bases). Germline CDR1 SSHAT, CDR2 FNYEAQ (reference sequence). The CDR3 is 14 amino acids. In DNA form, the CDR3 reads TGTGCTAGCAGCTTAGGGGTCAGCTACAATGAGCAGTTCTTC. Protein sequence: CASSLGVSYNEQFF.

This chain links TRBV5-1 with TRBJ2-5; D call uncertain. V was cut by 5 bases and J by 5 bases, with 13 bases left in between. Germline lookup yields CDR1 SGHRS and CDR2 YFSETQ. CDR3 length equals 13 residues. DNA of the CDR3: TGCGCCAGCAGAGGGCAGTTTGGCGAGACCCAGTACTTC. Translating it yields CASRGQFGETQYF.

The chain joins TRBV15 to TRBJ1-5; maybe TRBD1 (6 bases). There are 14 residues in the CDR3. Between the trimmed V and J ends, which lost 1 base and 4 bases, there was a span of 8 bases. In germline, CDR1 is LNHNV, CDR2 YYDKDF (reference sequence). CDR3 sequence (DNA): TGTGCCACCAGCAGAGGGACAGTGAATCAGCCCCAGCATTTT. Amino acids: CATSRGTVNQPQHF.

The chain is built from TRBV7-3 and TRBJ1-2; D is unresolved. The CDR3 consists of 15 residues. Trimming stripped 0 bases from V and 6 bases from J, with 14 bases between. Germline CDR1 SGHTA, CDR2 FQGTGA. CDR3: CASSLTRADIDGYTF. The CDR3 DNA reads TGTGCCAGCAGCTTAACGCGGGCAGATATTGATGGCTACACCTTC.

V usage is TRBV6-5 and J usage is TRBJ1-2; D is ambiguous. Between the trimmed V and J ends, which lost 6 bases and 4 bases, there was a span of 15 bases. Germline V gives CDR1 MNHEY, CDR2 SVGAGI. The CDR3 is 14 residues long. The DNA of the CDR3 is TGTGCCAGCAGAGCAGAGCGGAGCGCCTATGGCTACACCTTC. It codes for CASRAERSAYGYTF.